The present TCR beta chain was sequenced within a study of T cell changes during pregnancy in multiple sclerosis. Assay: immunoSEQ multiplex PCR; the TCRdb copy retains only in-frame clones and omits some. The table has around 42,000 clones, around nine tenths seen once; the top ten hold approximately 5.1%. The TCR comes from a female donor in good health, enrolled as a control in a pregnancy study. Sequencing was performed on peripheral blood, taken in the first trimester of pregnancy.

The DNA of the CDR3 is TGTGCCAGCAGTGACTCCGCGGAGAGCTATGGCTACACCTTC. Translating it yields CASSDSAESYGYTF. The rearrangement joins TRBV6-4 to TRBJ1-2; D not certain. The CDR3 sequence is 14 residues long. V shed 0 bases and J shed 4 bases, with 9 bases lying between them. Germline V gene data show CDR1 as MRHNA and CDR2 as SNTAGT.